The present TCR beta chain was sequenced within a study of cytomegalovirus exposure and HLA in healthy donors. About the study: Across almost 400 genotyped donors, roughly 80% landed in the Caucasian-associated ancestry cluster. Study-level points and caveats: CMV serostatus alone was available as immune exposure information.

Though probably carrying unrecorded immune exposures, donors were nominally healthy at sampling. With 60 Vbeta and 13 Jbeta primers, the PCR was carried out. Profiling relied on immunoSEQ multiplex PCR, and the TCRdb table lists in-frame clones only, not all of them. The sample contains roughly 61,000 clones, approximately 80% of which appear only once. The V gene's germline CDR1 is SNHLY and CDR2 FYNNEI. The CDR3 has 14 residues. Trimming took 7 bases from V and 2 from J, leaving 15 bases between them. As for this clone: Its antigen is currently unknown.

The rearrangement links TRBV2 to TRBJ2-7, with D possibly being TRBD2 (6 bases). The sample consisted of PBMCs. This TCR was sampled from a male donor in good health and CMV-seronegative. CDR3 residues: CASIGRGVPYEQYF. The CDR3 coding sequence is TGTGCCAGCATCGGGAGAGGGGTACCCTACGAGCAGTACTTC.